These T cell receptor beta chains were read from a single sample in a study of cytomegalovirus exposure and HLA in healthy donors. The table came from immunoSEQ multiplex PCR; TCRdb's copy has only in-frame clones and leaves some out. The data contain roughly 150,000 clones, approximately 86% of them seen just once; the ten biggest clones take up 2% to 2.5%. Sequencing was performed on PBMCs. These TCRs come from a woman aged 18-30 years in good health and CMV-seronegative. Each CDR3 is given with its conserved first and last residue. Fields, in order: V gene, CDR3 length, clone size, D gene, J gene, CDR3 protein, CDR3 DNA. A D gene is named only where the DNA matches it firmly. Clone size appears in some rows only: once, few, many, or a class for an expanded clone.

>TRBV6-1|12|-|TRBD1|TRBJ1-1
CAGGQDLTEAFF
TGTGCCGGGGGACAGGATTTAACTGAAGCTTTCTTT
>TRBV5-5|17|-|TRBD2|TRBJ2-7
CASSWGLAALFSYEQYF
TGTGCCAGCAGCTGGGGACTAGCGGCTCTTTTCTCCTACGAGCAGTACTTC
>TRBV4-1|12|few|-|TRBJ2-1
CASSQTGDEQFF
TGCGCCAGCAGCCAGACAGGAGATGAGCAGTTCTTC
>TRBV4-3|17|-|TRBD1|TRBJ1-1
CASSQENRGGLGTEAFF
TGCGCCAGCAGCCAAGAGAACAGGGGGGGTTTGGGCACTGAAGCTTTCTTT
>TRBV7-2|16|many|-|TRBJ2-1
CASSLDSRSSYNEQFF
TGTGCCAGCAGCTTGGACAGCCGGAGCTCCTACAATGAGCAGTTCTTC
>TRBV18|13|-|-|TRBJ1-3
CASSTWTGNTIYF
TGTGCCAGCTCAACATGGACAGGAAACACCATATATTTT
>TRBV28|14|-|-|TRBJ2-5
CASSLGGGGETQYF
TGTGCCAGCAGTTTAGGGGGAGGAGGCGAGACCCAGTACTTC
>TRBV5-1|14|-|-|TRBJ2-2
CASSGDFYTGELFF
TGCGCCAGCAGCGGGGACTTCTACACCGGGGAGCTGTTTTTT
>TRBV6-1|13|few|-|TRBJ1-1
CASKGVLGTEAFF
TGTGCCAGCAAAGGGGTTTTGGGCACTGAAGCTTTCTTT
>TRBV28|14|once|TRBD1|TRBJ2-2
CASSRDSITGELFF
TGTGCCAGCAGTCGGGACAGCATAACCGGGGAGCTGTTTTTT
>TRBV2|13|-|-|TRBJ1-1
CASSEAARVMAFF
TGTGCCAGCAGTGAAGCCGCGCGGGTTATGGCTTTCTTT
>TRBV9|15|-|-|TRBJ2-5
CASSVAMERGETQYF
TGTGCCAGCAGCGTAGCGATGGAGCGAGGAGAGACCCAGTACTTC
>TRBV6-5|14|-|TRBD1|TRBJ2-7
CASSSGTGVSEQYF
TGTGCCAGCAGTTCCGGGACAGGGGTCTCCGAGCAGTACTTC
>TRBV7-9|15|-|TRBD2|TRBJ2-7
CASSLVPSGIYEQYF
TGTGCCAGCAGCTTAGTCCCTAGCGGGATCTACGAGCAGTACTTC
>TRBV18|14|once|TRBD1|TRBJ1-1
CASSPISRGREAFF
TGTGCCAGCTCACCGATTTCCAGGGGGCGTGAAGCTTTCTTT
>TRBV6-1|13|few|-|TRBJ1-5
CASSANSNQPQHF
TGTGCCAGCAGTGCTAATAGCAATCAGCCCCAGCATTTT
>TRBV9|15|-|-|TRBJ2-7
CASSAGTDTAYEQYF
TGTGCCAGCAGCGCAGGAACAGACACAGCCTACGAGCAGTACTTC
>TRBV2|14|-|-|TRBJ2-2
CASGLGGGTGELFF
TGTGCCAGCGGGTTGGGAGGGGGCACCGGGGAGCTGTTTTTT
>TRBV29-1|13|-|-|TRBJ2-3
CSVGTRSTDTQYF
TGCAGCGTTGGGACTCGAAGCACAGATACGCAGTATTTT
>TRBV7-9|13|-|-|TRBJ2-5
CASSPMTGETQYF
TGTGCCAGCAGCCCTATGACGGGGGAGACCCAGTACTTC
>TRBV5-1|18|-|TRBD2|TRBJ2-2
CASRLRGLAGENTGELFF
TGCGCCAGCAGGTTAAGGGGACTAGCGGGAGAGAACACCGGGGAGCTGTTTTTT
>TRBV9|13|-|TRBD1|TRBJ1-2
CASSVGTGYGYTF
TGTGCCAGCAGCGTAGGGACAGGCTATGGCTACACCTTC
>TRBV7-9|15|-|TRBD1|TRBJ2-7
CASSPLPGQAYEQYF
TGTGCCAGCAGCCCCCTCCCGGGACAGGCTTACGAGCAGTACTTC
>TRBV6-5|15|-|-|TRBJ1-1
CASSYSGVGSTEAFF
TGTGCCAGCAGTTACTCAGGGGTCGGGAGCACTGAAGCTTTCTTT
>TRBV7-9|15|-|TRBD1|TRBJ1-6
CASSLSTGKNSPLHF
TGTGCCAGCAGCTTATCGACAGGGAAGAATTCACCCCTCCACTTT
>TRBV18|13|-|-|TRBJ1-2
CASSPGPGYGYTF
TGTGCCAGCTCACCAGGGCCAGGCTATGGCTACACCTTC
>TRBV4-1|14|-|-|TRBJ2-3
CASSQGEGADTQYF
TGCGCCAGCAGCCAAGGGGAAGGGGCGGATACGCAGTATTTT
>TRBV4-3|16|-|TRBD2|TRBJ2-1
CASSRILAEKNNEQFF
TGCGCCAGCAGCCGCATACTAGCGGAGAAAAACAATGAGCAGTTCTTC
>TRBV18|16|once|TRBD1|TRBJ1-2
CASSPNPGQGSYGYTF
TGTGCCAGCTCACCAAATCCGGGACAGGGGAGCTATGGCTACACCTTC
>TRBV11-2|14|-|-|TRBJ2-1
CASEKEETYNEQFF
TGTGCCAGCGAAAAGGAGGAAACCTACAATGAGCAGTTCTTC
>TRBV7-2|15|-|TRBD2|TRBJ2-1
CASSLAGGTSNEQFF
TGTGCCAGCAGCTTAGCAGGGGGGACTAGTAATGAGCAGTTCTTC
>TRBV5-1|15|-|-|TRBJ2-7
CASSSPGGSPGEQYF
TGCGCCAGCAGCTCCCCGGGGGGCAGCCCGGGGGAGCAGTACTTC
>TRBV27|16|-|TRBD1|TRBJ1-1
CASSLYEGARYTEAFF
TGTGCCAGCAGTTTATATGAGGGGGCGAGGTACACTGAAGCTTTCTTT
>TRBV15|14|-|-|TRBJ1-2
CATSRVTENYGYTF
TGTGCCACCAGCAGAGTAACAGAGAACTATGGCTACACCTTC
>TRBV5-8|14|-|TRBD1|TRBJ1-1
CASSLRGQVTEAFF
TGTGCCAGCAGCTTGAGGGGGCAGGTCACTGAAGCTTTCTTT
>TRBV5-6|13|-|-|TRBJ2-1
CASTGLEGNEQFF
TGTGCCAGTACAGGGCTAGAAGGGAATGAGCAGTTCTTC
>TRBV7-9|15|many|TRBD1|TRBJ2-7
CASSGTGHIVYEQYF
TGTGCCAGCAGCGGGACAGGGCATATAGTCTACGAGCAGTACTTC
>TRBV9|16|-|TRBD1|TRBJ2-5
CASSVDRGRRGETQYF
TGTGCCAGCAGCGTGGACAGGGGGCGTCGAGGGGAGACCCAGTACTTC
>TRBV9|15|-|-|TRBJ2-1
CASSVVGSSYNEQFF
TGTGCCAGCAGCGTAGTGGGGAGCTCCTACAATGAGCAGTTCTTC
>TRBV6-5|13|-|-|TRBJ2-1
CASSPPGFNEQFF
TGTGCCAGCAGCCCCCCGGGATTCAATGAGCAGTTCTTC
>TRBV19|15|-|-|TRBJ2-7
CASSISVLPYYEQYF
TGTGCCAGTAGTATCTCTGTCCTACCGTATTACGAGCAGTACTTC
>TRBV11-3|15|few|TRBD1|TRBJ2-7
CASSLGQGDIHEQYF
TGTGCCAGCAGCTTGGGACAGGGGGACATCCACGAGCAGTACTTC
>TRBV5-1|15|-|TRBD1|TRBJ1-4
CASKRGESGGEKLFF
TGCGCCAGCAAAAGAGGGGAGTCAGGGGGCGAAAAACTGTTTTTT
>TRBV7-9|13|-|-|TRBJ1-3
CASTPSSGNTIYF
TGTGCCAGCACCCCCTCCTCCGGAAACACCATATATTTT
>TRBV27|13|-|-|TRBJ1-4
CASKQATNEKLFF
TGTGCCAGCAAACAGGCAACTAATGAAAAACTGTTTTTT
>TRBV10-3|14|-|TRBD1|TRBJ1-1
CAISPTGGDTEAFF
TGTGCCATCAGTCCGACAGGGGGGGACACTGAAGCTTTCTTT
>TRBV14|13|-|-|TRBJ2-5
CASSHSGSVTQYF
TGTGCCAGCAGCCACTCAGGGTCGGTGACCCAGTACTTC
>TRBV18|14|-|-|TRBJ2-7
CASSPTGPSGEQYF
TGTGCCAGCTCACCAACGGGACCAAGCGGGGAGCAGTACTTC
>TRBV7-8|17|-|-|TRBJ1-2
CASSSVPGGTLVDGYTF
TGTGCCAGCAGCTCAGTTCCAGGAGGCACCCTTGTGGATGGCTACACCTTC
>TRBV4-3|16|few|-|TRBJ2-2
CASSQPSGSATGELFF
TGCGCCAGCAGCCAACCCTCAGGGTCCGCCACCGGGGAGCTGTTTTTT
>TRBV7-9|16|once|TRBD2|TRBJ2-1
CASSAGTSGIYNEQFF
TGTGCCAGCAGCGCAGGGACTAGCGGGATTTACAATGAGCAGTTCTTC
>TRBV27|16|-|-|TRBJ1-1
CASSLRASDRNTEAFF
TGTGCCAGCAGTCTTAGGGCCTCCGACAGGAACACTGAAGCTTTCTTT
>TRBV27|15|-|-|TRBJ1-2
CASSSRRTVAYGYTF
TGTGCCAGCAGTTCTCGTAGGACTGTTGCGTATGGCTACACCTTC
>TRBV4-1|15|-|TRBD1|TRBJ1-2
CASSLRQGENYGYTF
TGCGCCAGCAGCCTTAGACAGGGAGAGAACTATGGCTACACCTTC
>TRBV18|18|-|TRBD2|TRBJ2-7
CASSPPGVAGGYSNEQYF
TGTGCCAGCTCACCACCGGGGGTAGCGGGAGGTTATTCTAACGAGCAGTACTTC